These 18 T cell receptor beta chains were all obtained from the same sample, sequenced in a study of read filtering for tumor transcriptome and immune sequencing. From about 0.4 ug of RNA, a library with molecular barcoded alpha/delta and beta/gamma adaptors was made. TCRdb re-called the reads through MiXCR, storing one row per CDR3 protein. Of 40,000 or so distinct CDR3 sequences in the sample, more than 13% were seen once. The sample taken for sequencing was a population of CD138-negative cells sorted from bone marrow. The receptors here all came from a donor aged 40 or older with multiple myeloma.

This clonotype has at least ten counts. The CDR3 sequence is CASRPRDQPQHF. The CDR3 nucleotides read TGTGCCAGCAGACCCCGAGATCAGCCCCAGCATTTT. V usage is TRBV6-2 or TRBV6-3 and J usage is TRBJ1-5, with no clear D. This CDR3 contains 12 residues. Germline lookup yields CDR1 MNHEY and CDR2 SVGEGT. Between the trimmed V and J ends, which lost 6 bases and 5 bases, there was a span of 8 bases.

The table lists this clonotype with many counts. The chain joins TRBV5-1 to TRBJ2-1; the match to TRBD2 covers 10 bases. J gave up 7 bases and V 1 base, and 2 bases lay outside the gene matches. Germline CDR1 and CDR2: SGHRS and YFSETQ. CDR3 length equals 14 residues. The DNA for the CDR3 is TGCGCCAGCAGCTTGTTTAGCGGGGGGAATGAGCAGTTCTTC. Its translation: CASSLFSGGNEQFF.

This clonotype came up many times. The chain couples TRBV18 to TRBJ2-1; the match to TRBD1 covers 9 bases. The CDR3 loop spans 12 amino acids. CDR1 and CDR2 (germline): KGHSH, LQKENI. The J segment lost 7 bases and the V segment lost 7 bases, leaving 2 bases of the junction unmatched. CDR3 nucleotides: TGTGCCAGCTGGGACAGGGCAAATGAGCAGTTCTTC. Protein product: CASWDRANEQFF.

In its sample, this clonotype was seen many times. The rearrangement joins TRBV30 to TRBJ2-2; TRBD2 matches 14 bases. Unmatched junction bases numbered 5, after V lost 7 bases and J lost 4 bases. This CDR3 is 15 amino acids long. The germline V gene encodes CDR1 GTSNPN and CDR2 SVGIG (reference sequence). The CDR3 DNA sequence: TGTGCCTTCTTAGGACTAGCGGGAGGCACCGGGGAGCTGTTTTTT. It translates to CAFLGLAGGTGELFF. Filled out from reference TRBV30 and TRBJ2-2, the complete variable domain reads SQTIHQWPATLVQPVGSPLSLECTVEGTSNPNLYWYRQAAGRGLQLLFYSVGIGQISSEVPQNLSASRPQDRQFILSSKKLLLSDSGFYLCAFLGLAGGTGELFFGEGSRLTVL.

The sample holds many counts of this clonotype. The chain is built from TRBV12-3 or TRBV12-4 and TRBJ2-1; unclear D gene. The CDR3 spans 15 residues. Trimming took 6 bases from V and 5 from J, leaving 17 bases between them. CDR3 protein: CASRPSAPWDNEQFF. CDR3 bases: TGTGCCAGCAGGCCAAGCGCCCCCTGGGACAATGAGCAGTTCTTC.

Within the sample, this clonotype is medium-sized. The chain joins TRBV5-6 to TRBJ2-1, with 10 bases matching TRBD1. The CDR3 covers 14 residues. CDR1 is SGHDT and CDR2 is YYEEEE in the germline V gene. Losses at the gene ends were 3 bases for V and 6 bases for J; bases not matched to a gene: 3. The chain's CDR3 is CASSSTGGFNEQFF. CDR3 in DNA: TGTGCCAGCAGCTCGACAGGGGGCTTCAATGAGCAGTTCTTC.

This clonotype was detected many times. The CDR3: CSSGLKETQYF. The CDR3, as DNA: TGCAGCTCGGGACTTAAAGAGACCCAGTACTTC. V and J are TRBV29-1 and TRBJ2-5, with TRBD2 as a possible D gene (6 bases). The V gene's germline CDR1 is SQVTM and CDR2 ANQGSEA. V was clipped by 8 bases and J by 3 bases, with 10 bases between them. The CDR3 length is 11 residues.

This clonotype was recorded many times. J is TRBJ2-3 and V is TRBV20-1, with unresolved D. The CDR3 totals 12 residues. The germline CDR1 and CDR2 sequences are DFQATT and SNEGSKA (reference sequence). The V and J ends lost 2 bases and 0 bases respectively, with 3 bases between them. The CDR3, as DNA: TGCAGTGCTAGACTTAGCACAGATACGCAGTATTTT. It codes for CSARLSTDTQYF.

This clonotype was picked up many times. This sequence joins TRBV28 and TRBJ1-6, with 7 bases aligning to TRBD1. The trim removed 5 bases at V and 5 bases at J, leaving 6 bases unmatched. The germline gives CDR1 MDHEN, CDR2 SYDVKM. The CDR3 covers 15 residues. The CDR3 spells CASSTGQPNNSPLHF. As DNA, the CDR3 is TGTGCCAGCAGTACGGGACAGCCGAATAATTCACCCCTCCACTTT.

This clonotype occurred many times. The chain recombines TRBV6-2 or TRBV6-3 with TRBJ2-2, with 7 bases aligning to TRBD2. Trimming took 2 bases from V and 3 from J; bases not matched to a gene: 6. The germline V gene has CDR1 MNHEY and CDR2 SVGEGT. CDR3 size: 16 residues. The CDR3 nucleotides are TGTGCCAGCAGTTACCCAAAAAGCGGGGACACCGGGGAGCTGTTTTTT. This translates into CASSYPKSGDTGELFF.

As to this clonotype: At one boundary the junction diverges from the germline segment, which might be a read error. The genes are TRBV6-2 or TRBV6-3 and TRBJ1-1; unclear D gene. Germline-derived CDR1 and CDR2 are MNHEY and SVGEGT. The CDR3 runs to 12 residues. The CDR3 DNA follows: TGTGCCAGCAGCGACGAAGGCCGCCGAGCTTTCTTC. Its protein is CASSDEGRRAFF.

As to this clonotype: A much larger clone differs by one base, so this may be a read error. The DNA of the CDR3 is TGTGCCAGTAGTTTTGGGAGCAGTCAGCCCCAGCATTTT. Translation: CASSFGSSQPQHF. This chain uses TRBV19 with TRBJ1-5; D remains ambiguous. The germline V gene has CDR1 LNHDA and CDR2 SQIVND (reference sequence). This CDR3 has 13 residues.

In this sample, this clonotype turned up many times. The chain joins TRBV27 to TRBJ2-1; TRBD2 is a possible D gene (6 bases). Trimming removed 4 bases from V and 0 bases from J, with 28 bases in between. The CDR3 has 21 amino acids. CDR1 and CDR2 (germline): MNHEY, SMNVEV (reference sequence). The CDR3 loop is CASSSMTGLPSPWSSYNEQFF. CDR3 nucleotide sequence: TGTGCCAGCAGTTCCATGACGGGACTCCCTTCCCCATGGAGCTCCTACAATGAGCAGTTCTTC.

This clonotype was seen ten or more times. The chain couples TRBV5-1 to TRBJ1-1, with 7 bases lining up with TRBD1. CDR1 is SGHRS and CDR2 is YFSETQ in the germline V gene. CDR3 length equals 13 residues. J gave up 5 bases and V 3 bases, and 4 bases lay outside the gene matches. CDR3 nucleotide sequence: TGCGCCAGCAGCTCAGGGGGGCGGACTGAAGCTTTCTTT. The encoded protein is CASSSGGRTEAFF. Together with reference TRBV5-1 and TRBJ1-1, the CDR3 gives the full variable domain: KAGVTQTPRYLIKTRGQQVTLSCSPISGHRSVSWYQQTPGQGLQFLFEYFSETQRNKGNFPGRFSGRQFSNSRSEMNVSTLELGDSALYLCASSSGGRTEAFFGQGTRLTVV.

In this sample, this clonotype turned up once. Without the conserved terminal phenylalanine or tryptophan, this CDR3 likely stems from a read error. The DNA is left out, because the CDR3 cannot be placed on it with certainty; the CDR3 is given as TCRdb lists it. This rearrangement joins TRBV7-2 to TRBJ2-1; the table's D call of TRBD1 was not tested on the DNA. CDR1 is SGHTA and CDR2 is FQGNSA in the germline V gene. The CDR3 totals 15 residues, both ends included. This CDR3 is CASSPRGGSYNEQSY.

This clonotype turned up a few times. The chain couples TRBV12-3 or TRBV12-4 to TRBJ1-2, with D possibly TRBD1 on 5 matching bases. CDR3 size: 12 residues. With 5 bases removed from V and 7 bases from J, the gap between germline ends came to 11 bases. In nucleotides, the CDR3 is TGTGCCAGCAGTCGCTCAGGGTTTGGCTACACCTTC. The encoded protein is CASSRSGFGYTF.

In its sample, this clonotype was seen a few times. The V and J genes are TRBV2 and TRBJ2-3; 7 bases are a match to TRBD2. CDR3 length: 15 amino acids. From germline, CDR1 is SNHLY and CDR2 FYNNEI. The V and J ends lost 3 bases and 3 bases, in that order; junction bases with no gene match: 6. This CDR3 is CASSDPGLITDTQYF. CDR3 nucleotides: TGTGCCAGCAGTGACCCGGGACTAATTACAGATACGCAGTATTTT.

This clonotype was found many times. The chain recombines TRBV5-1 with TRBJ2-2, with TRBD2 matching 13 bases. Unmatched junction bases numbered 15, after V lost 7 bases and J lost 15 bases. CDR1 and CDR2 from the germline V gene are SGHRS and YFSETQ. The CDR3 has 15 residues. CDR3 region: CASSRTSGSTGELFF. The CDR3 DNA is TGCGCCAGCTCCAGGACTAGCGGGAGCACCGGGGAATTGTTTTTT. Combining the CDR3 with reference TRBV5-1 and TRBJ2-2 gives the whole variable domain KAGVTQTPRYLIKTRGQQVTLSCSPISGHRSVSWYQQTPGQGLQFLFEYFSETQRNKGNFPGRFSGRQFSNSRSEMNVSTLELGDSALYLCASSRTSGSTGELFFGEGSRLTVL.